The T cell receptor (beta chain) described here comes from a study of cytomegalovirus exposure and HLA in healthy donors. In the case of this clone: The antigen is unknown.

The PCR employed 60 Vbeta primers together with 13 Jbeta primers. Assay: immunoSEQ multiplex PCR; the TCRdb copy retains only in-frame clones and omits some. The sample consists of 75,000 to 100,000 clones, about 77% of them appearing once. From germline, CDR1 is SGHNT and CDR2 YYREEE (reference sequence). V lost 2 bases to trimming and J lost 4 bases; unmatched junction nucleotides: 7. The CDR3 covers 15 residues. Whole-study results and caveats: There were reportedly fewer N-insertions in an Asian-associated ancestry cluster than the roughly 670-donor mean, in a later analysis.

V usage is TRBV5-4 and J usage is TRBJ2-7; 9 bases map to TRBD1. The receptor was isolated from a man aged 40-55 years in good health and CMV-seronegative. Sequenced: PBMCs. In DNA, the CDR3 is TGTGCCAGCAGCTTCCCCGGGACAGGGTTATACGAGCAGTACTTC. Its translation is CASSFPGTGLYEQYF.